The present T cell receptor (beta chain) was sequenced within a study of shared clonotypes between healthy human individuals. J was trimmed by 6 bases and V by 0 bases; bases with no gene match: 1. Germline V gene data show CDR1 as SGHTA and CDR2 as FQGTGA. This CDR3 spans 15 amino acids. Study-level findings and limits: Shared clonotypes: about 5.3% naive CD4, roughly 3.5% naive CD8, less than 2.5% memory CD4, around 0.4% memory CD8.

A note on this clone: Its antigen remains unidentified. Additional DNA sequences in this sample encode the identical CDR3.

The repertoire was sequenced with immunoSEQ multiplex PCR; TCRdb's copy has only in-frame clones and lacks some. The top ten hold roughly 1.7% of the sample, which has approximately 2,200,000 clones, around 93% seen once. Terminally differentiated effector memory CD45RA+ cells were left out of the naive CD8 fraction, which was CD45RO-negative and positively selected for CCR7. Every contributor of samples was a Caucasian grown-up residing in Nashville, Tennessee. The origin of this receptor is a man younger than 35 in good health. Some clones in this sample may be carry-over from other donors' samples. The sample was naive CD8+ T cells from PBMCs. The chain joins TRBV7-3 to TRBJ2-1; 11 bases agree with TRBD1. This chain's CDR3 is CASSLTGTGGNEQFF. The CDR3 bases are TGTGCCAGCAGCTTAACCGGGACAGGGGGCAATGAGCAGTTCTTC.